These 7 T cell receptor beta chains were all obtained from the same sample, sequenced in a study of T-cell reconstitution after alpha-beta-depleted transplantation in children. Preparation of the TCRbeta library used unique molecular identifiers. TCRdb reanalysed the PCR reads using MiXCR and keeps one entry per CDR3 protein. The sample includes about 490,000 distinct CDR3 sequences, roughly a tenth of them seen just once. The specimen comprised PBMCs, sampled before TCRalphabeta/CD19-depleted stem cell transplant. The origin of the receptors is a child aged 2-15 years with inherited bone marrow failure, due to receive a stem cell transplant.

This clonotype has ten or more counts. The rearrangement joins TRBV7-9 to TRBJ1-1; 11 bases align to TRBD1. V was clipped by 4 bases and J by 7 bases; unmatched bases: 8. The V gene's germline CDR1 is SEHNR and CDR2 FQNEAQ (reference sequence). This CDR3 has 15 amino acids. The CDR3 nucleotides read TGTGCCAGCAGCTCCGGGACAGGGGGTAATGGTGAAGCTTTCTTT. It is translated as CASSSGTGGNGEAFF.

On this clonotype: Being one base from a much bigger clone, this may be a read error. The rearrangement uses TRBV5-1 and TRBJ2-1, with D perhaps matching TRBD2 (5 bases). Trimming took off 1 base at V and 3 bases at J, with 11 bases between the two ends. The CDR3 extends over 15 amino acids. CDR1 and CDR2 from the germline V gene are SGHRS and YFSETQ. The CDR3 region has the DNA TGCGCCAGCAGCTTGCGGACTCAAGACTACAATGAGCAGTTCTTC. It encodes CASSLRTQDYNEQFF.

The sample holds a few counts of this clonotype. V gene TRBV6-1 combines with J gene TRBJ1-3; no clear D. Germline CDR1 is MNHNS and CDR2 is SASEGT. CDR3 length: 15 amino acids. The V gene lost 3 bases and the J gene lost 0 bases, with 9 bases spanning the gap. CDR3 residues: CASSDEAASGNTIYF. Here the CDR3 DNA reads TGTGCCAGCAGTGATGAGGCGGCCTCTGGAAACACCATATATTTT.

This clonotype was seen at least ten times. The chain links TRBV7-2 to TRBJ1-4, with a weak D call TRBD1 (6 bases). Trimming removed 1 base at V and 5 bases at J, with 11 bases between. Germline V gene data show CDR1 as SGHTA and CDR2 as FQGNSA. There are 15 residues in the CDR3. CDR3 in DNA: TGTGCCAGCAGCTTAGTGGTAGGGGGGAATGAAAAACTGTTTTTT. As protein: CASSLVVGGNEKLFF.

The chain couples TRBV12-3 or TRBV12-4 to TRBJ2-7, with D possibly TRBD1 on 5 matching bases. This CDR3 comprises 15 residues. V was shortened by 2 bases and J by 3 bases, with 14 bases between the two germline ends. The CDR3 region is CASSLWSAGIYEQYF. The CDR3 DNA is TGTGCCAGCAGTTTATGGTCGGCAGGGATCTACGAGCAGTACTTC.

The chain links TRBV20-1 to TRBJ2-7; 8 nucleotides agree with TRBD2. This CDR3 is built from 16 residues. J lost 2 bases, V lost 1 base, and 10 bases had no gene match. Germline V gene lookup returns CDR1 DFQATT and CDR2 SNEGSKA (reference sequence). For the CDR3, the DNA is TGCAGTGCTAGAGGGGATATAGCGGGGCAACCCTACGAGCAGTACTTC. Residues: CSARGDIAGQPYEQYF.

This clonotype was observed at least ten times. The CDR3 sequence: CASSYVGTSGSYEQYF. The CDR3 bases are TGTGCCAGCAGTTACGTCGGGACTAGCGGCTCCTACGAGCAGTACTTC. The chain couples TRBV12-3 or TRBV12-4 to TRBJ2-7; the match to TRBD2 covers 11 bases. Losses at the gene ends were 4 bases for V and 0 bases for J; bases not matched to a gene: 5. The CDR3 is 16 amino acids.